The 17 T cell receptor beta chains given below trace back to one sample, sequenced in a study of T cell changes during pregnancy in multiple sclerosis (dated by TCRdb to between 2019 and 2020). Library prep was done by the immunoSEQ multiplex PCR assay. TCRdb's version of the immuneACCESS table is confined to in-frame rearrangements and falls short of the full clone set. An unresolved V gene accounts for under half of the shortfall where checked; the remainder is of unknown origin. This sample is represented by some 20,000 clones; more than 75% of them were singletons. The ten largest clonotypes hold 1.3% of the sample. Sequencing was performed on CD4+ T cells from peripheral blood mononuclear cells, taken in the first trimester of pregnancy. Receptors originate from a female donor in good health, enrolled as a control in a pregnancy study.

CDR3 residues: CASRPTPGLLEGYTF. The DNA for the CDR3 is TGTGCCAGCAGACCGACCCCGGGCCTACTAGAAGGCTACACCTTC. J is TRBJ1-2 and V is TRBV7-2; D remains unclear. Trimming removed 6 bases from V and 8 bases from J, with 22 bases in between. Germline CDR1 and CDR2: SGHTA and FQGNSA. This CDR3 has 15 amino acids.

This clone was seen once. The chain is built from TRBV27 and TRBJ2-5, with D possibly TRBD1 on 5 matching bases. CDR1 is MNHEY and CDR2 is SMNVEV in the germline V gene (reference sequence). CDR3 length: 13 amino acids. V was clipped by 6 bases and J by 5 bases, with 13 bases between them. This CDR3 is CASSPQGRETQYF. In nucleotides, the CDR3 is TGTGCCAGCAGCCCCCAGGGTAGGGAGACCCAGTACTTC.

The chain employs TRBV25-1 and TRBJ2-2; D gene unclear. This CDR3 has 15 amino acids. V was cut by 7 bases and J by 0 bases, with 12 bases left in between. The germline gives CDR1 MGHDK, CDR2 SYGVNS. CDR3 bases: TGTGCCAGCAAAGGTGACACCTCGAACACCGGGGAGCTGTTTTTT. Translation: CASKGDTSNTGELFF. The full variable domain, with the rest looked up from reference TRBV25-1 and TRBJ2-2, is EADIYQTPRYLVIGTGKKITLECSQTMGHDKMYWYQQDPGMELHLIHYSYGVNSTEKGDLSSESTVSRIRTEHFPLTLESARPSHTSQYLCASKGDTSNTGELFFGEGSRLTVL.

This chain connects TRBV11-3 to TRBJ2-7; 11 nucleotides line up with TRBD1. The CDR3 spans 13 residues. The V and J ends lost 6 bases and 6 bases, in that order; junction bases with no gene match: 4. Germline CDR1 is SGHNT and CDR2 is YENEEA. The CDR3 DNA is TGTGCCAGCAGGTGGACAGGGGGCGGCGAGCAGTACTTC. Its protein is CASRWTGGGEQYF.

This chain links TRBV5-5 with TRBJ2-1, with 10 bases identical to TRBD2. Losses at the gene ends were 3 bases for V and 5 bases for J; bases not matched to a gene: 5. The CDR3 totals 15 residues. Per germline, CDR1 SGHKS and CDR2 YYEKEE (reference sequence). The CDR3 here is CASSSWTSGNNEQFF. In nucleotides, the CDR3 is TGTGCCAGCAGCTCCTGGACTAGCGGAAACAATGAGCAGTTCTTC.

The J gene is TRBJ2-7, the V gene TRBV6-1; D is possibly TRBD2 (6 bases). CDR3 length: 14 amino acids. From germline, CDR1 is MNHNS and CDR2 SASEGT. Trimming removed 3 bases from V and 2 bases from J, with 11 bases in between. The CDR3 nucleotides read TGTGCCAGCAGTGATTGGACTAAAACCTACGAGCAGTACTTC. Amino acid sequence: CASSDWTKTYEQYF.

The CDR3 is CASSLAPQGRGNTEAFF. As DNA, the CDR3 is TGTGCCAGCAGCTTAGCCCCACAAGGGAGGGGGAACACTGAAGCTTTCTTT. The V call is TRBV7-2, the J call TRBJ1-1; D might be TRBD1 (5 bases). V was trimmed by 0 bases and J by 1 base, leaving 15 bases between them. Per germline, CDR1 SGHTA and CDR2 FQGNSA. The CDR3 length is 17 residues. The entire variable domain, with the rest obtained from reference TRBV7-2 and TRBJ1-1, is as follows: GAGVSQSPSNKVTEKGKDVELRCDPISGHTALYWYRQSLGQGLEFLIYFQGNSAPDKSGLPSDRFSAERTGGSVSTLTIQRTQQEDSAVYLCASSLAPQGRGNTEAFFGQGTRLTVV.

The V gene is TRBV6-1, the J gene TRBJ1-5; the D gene is possibly TRBD1 (6 bases). Germline CDR1 and CDR2: MNHNS and SASEGT. The CDR3 extends over 13 amino acids. Trimming cost V 9 bases and J 6 bases, with 15 bases left between them. This chain's CDR3 is CASGPGGGQPQHF. The CDR3 region has the DNA TGTGCCAGTGGACCGGGGGGCGGTCAGCCCCAGCATTTT.

V is TRBV5-4 and J is TRBJ2-1; 11 nucleotides match TRBD2. With V trimmed by 4 bases and J by 5 bases, 8 bases remained unmatched. The CDR3 extends over 16 amino acids. Germline-derived CDR1 and CDR2 are SGHNT and YYREEE (reference sequence). CDR3 DNA: TGTGCCAGCAGCATAACCGGGACTAGCGGACACAATGAGCAGTTCTTC. It encodes CASSITGTSGHNEQFF.

The V and J genes are TRBV7-2 and TRBJ2-1, with 9 bases fitting TRBD2. CDR3 length equals 16 residues. The trim removed 5 bases at V and 3 bases at J, leaving 8 bases unmatched. Germline assignment: CDR1 SGHTA and CDR2 FQGNSA. In DNA form, the CDR3 reads TGTGCCAGCAGCGCGCCCATAGCGGGGGTCTACAATGAGCAGTTCTTC. This gives the protein CASSAPIAGVYNEQFF.

J is TRBJ1-2 and V is TRBV19; weak D call: TRBD1 (6 bases). CDR1 and CDR2 from the germline V gene are LNHDA and SQIVND (reference sequence). CDR3 size: 13 residues. V was clipped by 3 bases and J by 6 bases, with 11 bases between them. The CDR3 region has the DNA TGTGCCAGTAGTATCAGGTCAGGGGATGGCTACACCTTC. As protein: CASSIRSGDGYTF. The full variable domain, in which reference TRBV19 and TRBJ1-2 provide the parts outside the CDR3, is DGGITQSPKYLFRKEGQNVTLSCEQNLNHDAMYWYRQDPGQGLRLIYYSQIVNDFQKGDIAEGYSVSREKKESFPLTVTSAQKNPTAFYLCASSIRSGDGYTFGSGTRLTVV.

This chain uses TRBV30 with TRBJ2-5; D is possibly TRBD2 (5 bases). V was shortened by 0 bases and J by 3 bases, with 11 bases between the two germline ends. The CDR3 has 14 residues. Germline assignment: CDR1 GTSNPN and CDR2 SVGIG (reference sequence). The CDR3 is CAWSVGSGEETQYF. The DNA of the CDR3 is TGTGCCTGGAGTGTAGGAAGCGGAGAAGAGACCCAGTACTTC.

This chain links TRBV6-1 with TRBJ2-5; 7 nucleotides align to TRBD2. The CDR3 spans 14 residues. V lost 6 bases and J lost 3; bases outside the gene matches: 7. Germline CDR1 and CDR2: MNHNS and SASEGT. CDR3 region: CASSRRGGEETQYF. DNA for the CDR3: TGTGCCAGCAGCCGGAGGGGAGGGGAAGAGACCCAGTACTTC.

This clone came up a few times. The V call is TRBV2, the J call TRBJ2-7, with D uncertain. Germline CDR1 and CDR2: SNHLY and FYNNEI. The CDR3 has 12 amino acids. V lost 5 bases and J 5 bases, leaving 10 bases between the germline ends. The CDR3 DNA sequence: TGTGCCAGCAGTCTGGCGGAGAACGAGCAGTACTTC. Protein: CASSLAENEQYF. Drawing the rest from reference TRBV2 and TRBJ2-7, the complete variable domain is EPEVTQTPSHQVTQMGQEVILRCVPISNHLYFYWYRQILGQKVEFLVSFYNNEISEKSEIFDDQFSVERPDGSNFTLKIRSTKLEDSAMYFCASSLAENEQYFGPGTRLTVT.

The chain links TRBV5-4 to TRBJ2-7; a weak D match, TRBD1 (6 bases). The V gene's germline CDR1 is SGHNT and CDR2 YYREEE (reference sequence). The CDR3 extends over 13 amino acids. The germline V and J ends were trimmed by 3 bases and 5 bases, with 12 bases remaining between them. CDR3: CASSSTGSDEQYF. The CDR3 bases are TGTGCCAGCAGCTCTACAGGGTCCGACGAGCAGTACTTC.

In its sample, this clone was seen once. The V and J genes are TRBV6-1 and TRBJ2-1, with 13 bases lining up with TRBD2. The CDR3 runs to 15 residues. Germline CDR1 is MNHNS and CDR2 is SASEGT. Trimming removed 4 bases from V and 4 bases from J; junction bases left unmatched: 1. In DNA, the CDR3 is TGTGCCAGCAGTGTACTAGCGGGAGGGTACAATGAGCAGTTCTTC. Encoded protein: CASSVLAGGYNEQFF.

The rearrangement joins TRBV5-1 to TRBJ2-5; D is perhaps TRBD2 (7 bases). This CDR3 spans 14 amino acids. The V gene's germline CDR1 is SGHRS and CDR2 YFSETQ. The ends were cut back, 4 bases at V and 4 bases at J, with 14 bases in the middle. CDR3 amino acids: CASSRGGGGETQYF. The DNA for the CDR3 is TGCGCCAGCAGCCGAGGGGGGGGCGGAGAGACCCAGTACTTC.